The 13 T cell receptor beta chains below all came from one sample that was sequenced in a study of blood T cell repertoires in COVID-19. The assay was immunoSEQ multiplex PCR, and TCRdb's table has in-frame clones only and misses some. The sample includes around 150,000 clones, around 84% of them seen just once. The sequenced sample was peripheral blood. The receptors come from a woman older than 75 with acute or convalescent COVID-19.

The V and J genes are TRBV9 and TRBJ2-5; TRBD2 matches at 10 bases. V gave up 4 bases and J gave up 5 bases; unmatched junction bases: 8. The germline V gene has CDR1 SGDLS and CDR2 YYNGEE. This CDR3 comprises 15 residues. CDR3 loop: CASSPLSGRGETQYF. CDR3 DNA: TGTGCCAGCAGCCCTCTAAGCGGGAGGGGGGAGACCCAGTACTTC. Supplemented by reference TRBV9 and TRBJ2-5, the full variable domain reads DSGVTQTPKHLITATGQRVTLRCSPRSGDLSVYWYQQSLDQGLQFLIQYYNGEERAKGNILERFSAQQFPDLHSELNLSSLELGDSALYFCASSPLSGRGETQYFGPGTRLLVL.

This chain links TRBV5-5 with TRBJ1-5; possible D gene TRBD1, 5 bases. CDR1 SGHKS and CDR2 YYEKEE come from the germline V gene (reference sequence). V gave up 2 bases and J gave up 4 bases, with 13 bases separating them. This CDR3 is 15 amino acids long. The CDR3 nucleotides are TGTGCCAGCAGCTTCCTGCAGGGTGGGAATCAGCCCCAGCATTTT. This sequence encodes CASSFLQGGNQPQHF.

The chain uses TRBV18 and TRBJ2-1; 9 bases are a match to TRBD1. The V segment lost 3 bases and the J segment 7 bases; nucleotides outside the gene matches: 7. Germline-derived CDR1 and CDR2 are KGHSH and LQKENI. The CDR3 spans 15 residues. The CDR3 nucleotides are TGTGCCAGCTCACCCAGGGGACAGGGTAGGAATGAGCAGTTCTTC. Amino acids: CASSPRGQGRNEQFF.

This clone showed up just a few times. The rearrangement joins TRBV11-3 to TRBJ1-6, with D possibly matching TRBD1 (6 bases). V lost 0 bases and J lost 7, with 16 bases in between. The germline V gene encodes CDR1 SGHNT and CDR2 YENEEA. This CDR3 region has 17 residues. The CDR3 spells CASSLEGGGFLNSPLHF. CDR3 nucleotides: TGTGCCAGCAGCTTAGAAGGGGGGGGGTTTTTGAATTCACCCCTCCACTTT. The full variable domain, completed using reference TRBV11-3 and TRBJ1-6, is EAGVVQSPRYKIIEKKQPVAFWCNPISGHNTLYWYLQNLGQGPELLIRYENEEAVDDSQLPKDRFSAERLKGVDSTLKIQPAELGDSAVYLCASSLEGGGFLNSPLHFGNGTRLTVT.

The rearrangement uses TRBV5-6 and TRBJ2-3; 8 nucleotides align to TRBD2. The CDR3 is 15 amino acids. The germline V gene has CDR1 SGHDT and CDR2 YYEEEE. V lost 3 bases, J lost 3 bases, and 6 bases stayed unmatched. The CDR3 DNA sequence: TGTGCCAGCAGCTCAGGACTAGCTAGAACAGATACGCAGTATTTT. Its protein product is CASSSGLARTDTQYF.

The chain links TRBV18 to TRBJ2-1, with 7 nucleotides matching TRBD2. The germline gives CDR1 KGHSH, CDR2 LQKENI. The CDR3 sequence is 17 residues long. V was pared by 2 bases and J by 4 bases, with 11 bases of the junction left unmatched. The CDR3 DNA sequence: TGTGCCAGCTCACCAACTTCTGGGGCTAGCGGATACAATGAGCAGTTCTTC. Translation: CASSPTSGASGYNEQFF.

CDR3: CASSLRTGLLNSYNEQFF. In DNA, the CDR3 is TGCGCCAGCAGCTTGAGGACAGGACTTCTCAACTCCTACAATGAGCAGTTCTTC. The chain couples TRBV5-1 to TRBJ2-1; TRBD1 matches 7 bases. Germline V gene data show CDR1 as SGHRS and CDR2 as YFSETQ. J lost 0 bases, V lost 1 base, and 10 bases had no gene match. This CDR3 region has 18 residues.

The chain joins TRBV4-1 to TRBJ2-3; D might be TRBD2 (7 bases). Per germline, CDR1 MGHRA and CDR2 YSYEKL. Trimming removed 3 bases at V and 1 base at J, with 20 bases between. This CDR3 is built from 18 residues. The DNA for the CDR3 is TGCGCCAGCAGCCAGGTCATGGCGGGGCGGGGGCGCACAGATACGCAGTATTTT. This gives the protein CASSQVMAGRGRTDTQYF.

The gene calls are TRBV10-3 and TRBJ2-2; D may be TRBD2 (7 bases). Germline CDR1 is ENHRY and CDR2 is SYGVKD. The CDR3 is made up of 15 amino acids. Between the trimmed V and J ends, which lost 0 bases and 4 bases, there was a span of 9 bases. The CDR3 region has the DNA TGTGCCATCAGTGAGTCACGGGGGGCCACCGGGGAGCTGTTTTTT. Translation: CAISESRGATGELFF.

V is TRBV7-2 and J is TRBJ1-1, with a tentative D call TRBD1 (6 bases). Germline CDR1 reads SGHTA; CDR2 reads FQGNSA. With 2 bases removed from V and 0 bases from J, the gap between germline ends came to 7 bases. CDR3 length: 14 amino acids. CDR3 in DNA: TGTGCCAGCAGCTTAAACAGGGTGAACACTGAAGCTTTCTTT. Protein: CASSLNRVNTEAFF. The full variable domain, completed using reference TRBV7-2 and TRBJ1-1, is GAGVSQSPSNKVTEKGKDVELRCDPISGHTALYWYRQSLGQGLEFLIYFQGNSAPDKSGLPSDRFSAERTGGSVSTLTIQRTQQEDSAVYLCASSLNRVNTEAFFGQGTRLTVV.

The CDR3 is CASSPGLLSGNTIYF. CDR3 nucleotides: TGTGCCAGCAGTCCGGGACTCCTCTCTGGAAACACCATATATTTT. The chain couples TRBV6-6 to TRBJ1-3, with D maybe TRBD1 (5 bases). CDR3 size: 15 residues. Trimming stripped 5 bases from V and 0 bases from J, with 11 bases between. Germline CDR1 and CDR2: MNHNY and SVGAGI (reference sequence).

The rearrangement joins TRBV9 to TRBJ2-2; no clear D. Trimming pared 0 bases from V and 1 base from J, leaving 4 bases between. The CDR3 extends over 14 amino acids. Germline V lookup: CDR1 SGDLS, CDR2 YYNGEE. CDR3 loop: CASSVGQNTGELFF. DNA of the CDR3: TGTGCCAGCAGCGTAGGACAGAACACCGGGGAGCTGTTTTTT.

The rearrangement links TRBV7-9 to TRBJ1-1; D is ambiguous. Between the trimmed V and J ends, which lost 5 bases and 8 bases, there was a span of 15 bases. Germline V gives CDR1 SEHNR, CDR2 FQNEAQ (reference sequence). This CDR3 spans 13 amino acids. Written as DNA, the CDR3 is TGTGCCAGCAGCCCCCGGAGGGCGTCAGAAGCTTTCTTT. This gives the protein CASSPRRASEAFF.